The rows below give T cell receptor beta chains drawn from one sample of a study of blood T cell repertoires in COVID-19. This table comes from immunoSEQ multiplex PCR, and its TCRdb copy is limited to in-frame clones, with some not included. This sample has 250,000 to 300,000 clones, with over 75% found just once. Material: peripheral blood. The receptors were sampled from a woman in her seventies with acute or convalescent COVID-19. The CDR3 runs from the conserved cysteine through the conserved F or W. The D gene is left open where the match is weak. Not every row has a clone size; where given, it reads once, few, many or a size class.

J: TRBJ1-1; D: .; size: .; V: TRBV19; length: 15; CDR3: CASSIAPGWVTEAFF; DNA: TGTGCCAGTAGTATAGCCCCAGGGTGGGTCACTGAAGCTTTCTTT
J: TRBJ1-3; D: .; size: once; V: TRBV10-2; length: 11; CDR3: CASAGGNTIYF; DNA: TGCGCCAGCGCCGGTGGAAACACCATATATTTT
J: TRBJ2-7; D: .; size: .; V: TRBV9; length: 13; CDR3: CASSLGRDGVQYF; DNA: TGTGCCAGCAGCCTCGGCAGGGATGGAGTGCAGTACTTC
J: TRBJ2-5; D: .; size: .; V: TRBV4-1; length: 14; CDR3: CASSQDLKGGPQYF; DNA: TGCGCCAGCAGCCAAGATCTAAAAGGCGGCCCCCAGTACTTC
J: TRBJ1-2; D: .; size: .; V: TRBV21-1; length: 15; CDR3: CASSVEQGAPDGYTF; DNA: TGTGCCAGCAGCGTCGAACAGGGGGCTCCGGATGGCTACACCTTC
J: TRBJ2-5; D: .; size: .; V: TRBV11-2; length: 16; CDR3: CASSLDLGRGQETQYF; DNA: TGTGCCAGCAGCTTAGATCTAGGGCGGGGTCAAGAGACCCAGTACTTC
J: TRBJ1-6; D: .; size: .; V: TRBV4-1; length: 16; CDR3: CASSQEGGRNSSPLHF; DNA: TGCGCCAGCAGCCAAGAGGGCGGGAGGAATAGTTCACCCCTCCACTTT
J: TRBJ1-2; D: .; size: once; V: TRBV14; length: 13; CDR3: CASSQGARYGYTF; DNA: TGTGCCAGCAGCCAAGGGGCCCGCTATGGCTACACCTTC
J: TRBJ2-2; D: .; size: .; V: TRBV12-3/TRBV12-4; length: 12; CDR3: CASRLENGELFF; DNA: TGTGCCAGCAGGCTAGAAAACGGGGAGCTGTTTTTT
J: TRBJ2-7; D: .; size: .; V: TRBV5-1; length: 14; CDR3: CASSHQGSSYEQYF; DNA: TGCGCCAGCAGTCATCAGGGTAGCTCCTACGAGCAGTACTTC